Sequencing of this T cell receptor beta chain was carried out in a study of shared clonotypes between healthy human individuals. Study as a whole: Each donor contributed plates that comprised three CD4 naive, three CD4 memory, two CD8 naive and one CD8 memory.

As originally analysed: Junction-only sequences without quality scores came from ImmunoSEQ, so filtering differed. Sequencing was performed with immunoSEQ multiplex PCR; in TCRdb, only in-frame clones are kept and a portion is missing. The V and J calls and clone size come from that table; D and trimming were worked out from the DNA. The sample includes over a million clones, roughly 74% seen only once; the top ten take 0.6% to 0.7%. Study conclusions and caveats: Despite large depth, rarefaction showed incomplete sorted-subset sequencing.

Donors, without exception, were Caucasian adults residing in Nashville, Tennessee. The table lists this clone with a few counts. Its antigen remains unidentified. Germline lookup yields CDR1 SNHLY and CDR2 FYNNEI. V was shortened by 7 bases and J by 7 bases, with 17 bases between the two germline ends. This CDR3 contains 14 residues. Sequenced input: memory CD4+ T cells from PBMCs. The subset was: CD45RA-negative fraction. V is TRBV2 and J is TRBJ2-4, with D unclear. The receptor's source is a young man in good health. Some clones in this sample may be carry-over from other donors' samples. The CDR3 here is CASKVIAGGNIQYF. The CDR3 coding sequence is TGTGCCAGCAAGGTTATCGCAGGTGGGAACATTCAGTACTTC.